The 30 T cell receptor beta chains given below trace back to one sample, sequenced in a study of T cells after yellow fever vaccination (dated by TCRdb to the late 2010s). This specimen's treatment or condition label, per the study, means: live attenuated yellow fever vaccine strain. The library was built by means of 5' RACE. Sequencing was performed on an Illumina NovaSeq 6000. TCRdb cleaned the public reads at Q25 with fastp, built clones with MiXCR and kept in-frame beta chains. Rows are combined by CDR3 protein, so each entry shows the most common genes and DNA. Within this sample are about 430,000 distinct CDR3 sequences, with roughly 20% of them counted one time only. The biggest ten clones account for 15% to 20% of the sample. The sample in question was PBMCs, obtained before the yellow fever booster vaccination. These receptor sequences come from a man aged 18 to 35 who received the YFV17D yellow fever vaccine.

Only a few counts were recorded for this clonotype. The J gene is TRBJ1-1, the V gene TRBV10-3; weak D call: TRBD1 (6 bases). V lost 6 bases to trimming and J lost 4 bases, with 12 bases between them. There are 13 residues in the CDR3. Germline V CDR1 and CDR2: ENHRY, SYGVKD. The CDR3 DNA is TGTGCCATCAGGTGGGACATGTCCACTGAAGCTTTCTTT. Encoded protein: CAIRWDMSTEAFF.

This clonotype was found many times. In DNA, the CDR3 is TGTGCCAGCAGTTACTCAGGGGGGCTCCTAATCGAGGAGACCCAGTACTTC. Translating it yields CASSYSGGLLIEETQYF. J is TRBJ2-5 and V is TRBV6-5, with D perhaps given as TRBD1 or TRBD2 (6 bases each). The CDR3 contains 17 residues. CDR1 is MNHEY and CDR2 is SVGAGI in the germline V gene. V was trimmed by 0 bases and J by 5 bases, leaving 19 bases between them.

The V and J genes are TRBV7-9 and TRBJ2-2; no firm D call. The CDR3 length is 17 residues. The V gene's germline CDR1 is SEHNR and CDR2 FQNEAQ (reference sequence). The V end lost 5 bases, the J end lost 0 bases, and 16 bases lay between the germline ends. The CDR3 DNA sequence: TGTGCCAGCAGCCCGCCGACACATATCGCGAACACCGGGGAGCTGTTTTTT. As protein: CASSPPTHIANTGELFF.

This clonotype was seen just once. The rearrangement links TRBV5-1 to TRBJ2-2; D is unclear. V lost 5 bases to trimming and J lost 0 bases, with 8 bases between them. In germline, CDR1 is SGHRS, CDR2 YFSETQ. The CDR3 is made up of 14 amino acids. The CDR3, as DNA: TGCGCCAGCAGAACACAACCGAACACCGGGGAGCTGTTTTTT. This encodes CASRTQPNTGELFF.

In its sample, this clonotype was seen a few times. This chain joins TRBV6-5 and TRBJ1-6; possible D gene TRBD1, 5 bases. In germline, CDR1 is MNHEY, CDR2 SVGAGI. V lost 4 bases and J 7 bases, leaving 11 bases between the germline ends. The CDR3 extends over 14 amino acids. This chain's CDR3 is CASSSHRKNSPLHF. The CDR3, as DNA: TGTGCCAGCAGTTCACACAGGAAGAATTCACCCCTCCACTTT.

This clonotype has only a few counts. V gene TRBV4-3 combines with J gene TRBJ2-6; no clear D. This CDR3 is 17 amino acids long. CDR1 LGHNA and CDR2 YSLEER come from the germline V gene. V was clipped by 0 bases and J by 1 base, with 10 bases between them. The CDR3 nucleotides are TGCGCCAGCAGCCAAGAGGTCAGGTCTTCTGGGGCCAACGTCCTGACTTTC. Translated: CASSQEVRSSGANVLTF.

The chain employs TRBV7-9 and TRBJ2-1, with D perhaps being TRBD1 or TRBD2 (5 bases each). V gave up 4 bases and J gave up 9 bases, with 13 bases separating them. Germline-derived CDR1 and CDR2 are SEHNR and FQNEAQ (reference sequence). The CDR3 spans 13 residues. The CDR3 sequence: CASSSPGSSEQFF. Written as DNA, the CDR3 is TGTGCCAGCAGCTCCCCAGGGAGCAGTGAGCAGTTCTTC. The full variable domain, completed using reference TRBV7-9 and TRBJ2-1, is DTGVSQNPRHKITKRGQNVTFRCDPISEHNRLYWYRQTLGQGPEFLTYFQNEAQLEKSRLLSDRFSAERPKGSFSTLEIQRTEQGDSAMYLCASSSPGSSEQFFGPGTRLTVL.

This clonotype was found a few times. The chain's CDR3 is CASSQGRGNYGYTF. CDR3 DNA: TGTGCCAGCAGCCAGGGCCGGGGTAACTATGGCTACACCTTC. The V gene is TRBV5-5, the J gene TRBJ1-2, with a weak D call TRBD1 (5 bases). V was trimmed by 4 bases and J by 1 base, leaving 11 bases between them. CDR3 size: 14 residues. The germline gives CDR1 SGHKS, CDR2 YYEKEE (reference sequence).

This chain uses TRBV24-1 with TRBJ2-2; a weak D match, TRBD1 (5 bases). Trimming cost V 0 bases and J 2 bases, with 9 bases left between them. Germline lookup yields CDR1 KGHDR and CDR2 SFDVKD. The CDR3 consists of 16 residues. CDR3 region: CATSDLLGENTGELFF. In DNA, the CDR3 is TGTGCCACCAGTGATTTGCTAGGGGAAAACACCGGGGAGCTGTTTTTT.

This clonotype appeared many times. V is TRBV27 and J is TRBJ1-1; D may be TRBD1 (5 bases). Germline assignment: CDR1 MNHEY and CDR2 SMNVEV (reference sequence). The CDR3 covers 16 residues. V was trimmed by 4 bases and J by 0 bases, leaving 15 bases between them. The CDR3 here is CASSSFQRGVNTEAFF. Written as DNA, the CDR3 is TGTGCCAGCAGTTCATTTCAAAGGGGAGTGAACACTGAAGCTTTCTTT.

The table lists this clonotype with a few counts. This sequence joins TRBV20-1 and TRBJ2-7; TRBD2 agrees at 10 bases. CDR1 is DFQATT and CDR2 is SNEGSKA in the germline V gene (reference sequence). Trimming at V came to 5 bases and at J to 0 bases, leaving 7 bases not matched to a gene. This CDR3 region has 15 residues. The CDR3 sequence: CSAPKRGGASYEQYV. Written as DNA, the CDR3 is TGCAGTGCTCCTAAGCGGGGGGGCGCCTCCTACGAGCAGTACGTC.

The chain combines TRBV29-1 with TRBJ2-2; D tentatively fits TRBD1 or TRBD2 (6 bases each). The CDR3 runs 16 residues. Germline CDR1 and CDR2: SQVTM and ANQGSEA. V lost 7 bases, J lost 7 bases, and 25 bases lay in between. The CDR3 reads CSALIVGGMAIGELFF. CDR3 coding DNA: TGCAGCGCCCTAATCGTAGGGGGGATGGCCATCGGGGAGCTGTTTTTT.

This clonotype has only a few counts. CDR3 nucleotide sequence: TGCGCCAGCAGCCCACGGACAGGGGGCAGACGGACTGAAGCTTTCTTT. Amino acid sequence: CASSPRTGGRRTEAFF. V and J are TRBV5-1 and TRBJ1-1; TRBD1 matches at 11 bases. V shed 4 bases and J 5 bases; nucleotides not matched to a gene: 10. Germline loops: CDR1 SGHRS, CDR2 YFSETQ. The CDR3 covers 16 residues.

This clonotype has ten or more counts. The CDR3 loop is CASSLAGGDEQYF. The CDR3 DNA sequence: TGTGCCAGCAGCTTAGCTGGAGGGGACGAGCAGTACTTC. The V and J genes are TRBV7-7 and TRBJ2-7, with D perhaps TRBD2 (6 bases). Germline V CDR1 and CDR2: SSHAT, FNYEAQ (reference sequence). The CDR3 spans 13 residues. V was shortened by 0 bases and J by 5 bases, with 8 bases between the two germline ends. Combining the CDR3 with reference TRBV7-7 and TRBJ2-7 gives the whole variable domain GAGVSQSPRYKVTKRGQDVTLRCDPISSHATLYWYQQALGQGPEFLTYFNYEAQPDKSGLPSDRFSAERPEGSISTLTIQRTEQRDSAMYRCASSLAGGDEQYFGPGTRLTVT.

This clonotype has just a few counts. V usage is TRBV12-3 or TRBV12-4 and J usage is TRBJ1-5, with a tentative D call TRBD1 (5 bases). Trimming removed 5 bases at V and 8 bases at J, with 19 bases between. There are 15 residues in the CDR3. This CDR3 reads CASSLGTPVREPQHF. CDR3 sequence (DNA): TGTGCCAGCAGTCTCGGGACCCCAGTCAGAGAGCCCCAGCATTTT.

This clonotype has at least ten counts. The CDR3 sequence: CASSPGSETQYF. CDR3 in DNA: TGTGCCAGCTCACCAGGGAGCGAGACCCAGTACTTC. The chain carries TRBV18 and TRBJ2-5; D might be TRBD2 (5 bases). The CDR3 length is 12 residues. Germline CDR1 is KGHSH and CDR2 is LQKENI. V lost 2 bases and J lost 5, with 6 bases in between.

The chain uses TRBV20-1 and TRBJ2-7; 12 bases fit TRBD2. The CDR3 loop spans 17 amino acids. V trimming: 5 bases; J trimming: 2 bases; junction bases outside the gene matches: 13. CDR1 DFQATT and CDR2 SNEGSKA come from the germline V gene (reference sequence). The CDR3 loop is CSASSSGGAKWPYEQYF. CDR3 DNA: TGCAGTGCTTCCTCTAGCGGGGGGGCTAAGTGGCCCTACGAGCAGTACTTC.

The chain is built from TRBV27 and TRBJ1-2, with D perhaps TRBD1 (6 bases). V was clipped by 5 bases and J by 6 bases, with 13 bases between them. The CDR3 is 13 residues long. CDR1 and CDR2 from the germline V gene are MNHEY and SMNVEV (reference sequence). CDR3 sequence: CASSRTGHDGYTF. CDR3 DNA sequence: TGTGCCAGCAGTCGTACAGGGCATGATGGCTACACCTTC.

The genes are TRBV7-2 and TRBJ1-1; the D gene is possibly TRBD1 (6 bases). This CDR3 region has 14 residues. Germline V gene data show CDR1 as SGHTA and CDR2 as FQGNSA. V lost 5 bases to trimming and J lost 4 bases, with 14 bases between them. In DNA, the CDR3 is TGTGCCAGCAGCCGAATTACAGGGACCACTGAAGCTTTCTTT. Its protein product is CASSRITGTTEAFF. Looking up the rest from reference TRBV7-2 and TRBJ1-1 gives the full variable domain: GAGVSQSPSNKVTEKGKDVELRCDPISGHTALYWYRQSLGQGLEFLIYFQGNSAPDKSGLPSDRFSAERTGGSVSTLTIQRTQQEDSAVYLCASSRITGTTEAFFGQGTRLTVV.

The chain joins TRBV6-6 to TRBJ1-6, with D hard to call. Looked up from germline, CDR1 is MNHNY and CDR2 is SVGAGI (reference sequence). The ends were cut back, 6 bases at V and 3 bases at J, with 15 bases in the middle. This CDR3 is built from 16 residues. The CDR3 protein is CASSPYQDHYNSPLHF. The DNA of the CDR3 is TGTGCCAGCAGCCCGTACCAGGACCACTATAATTCACCCCTCCACTTT.

V is TRBV6-2 or TRBV6-3 and J is TRBJ2-7, with 12 bases lining up with TRBD1. The CDR3 is made up of 17 amino acids. Germline V gives CDR1 MNHEY, CDR2 SVGEGT. With 0 bases clipped from V and 7 bases from J, the junction kept 10 bases outside the gene matches. CDR3: CASSYSPRDRGLQEQYF. The CDR3, as DNA: TGTGCCAGCAGTTACTCGCCCCGGGACAGGGGGCTTCAAGAGCAGTACTTC.

This clonotype came up a few times. The chain has TRBV7-9 and TRBJ2-2; D remains unclear. V was clipped by 4 bases and J by 5 bases, with 8 bases between them. Germline CDR1 SEHNR, CDR2 FQNEAQ (reference sequence). The CDR3 loop spans 13 amino acids. The CDR3 coding sequence is TGTGCCAGCAGCTCACGGAAGACCGGGGAGCTGTTTTTT. It is translated as CASSSRKTGELFF.

The V and J genes are TRBV29-1 and TRBJ2-1, with D possibly being TRBD2 (6 bases). The V gene lost 5 bases and the J gene lost 6 bases, with 17 bases spanning the gap. CDR3 length equals 14 residues. Per germline, CDR1 SQVTM and CDR2 ANQGSEA. CDR3 DNA sequence: TGCAGCGTTCGGAGGACACGGGAGCCCAATGAGCAGTTCTTC. It yields the protein CSVRRTREPNEQFF.

This clonotype was counted between two and nine times. The chain recombines TRBV5-1 with TRBJ2-5; weak D call: TRBD2 (6 bases). This CDR3 comprises 16 residues. Trimming pared 5 bases from V and 1 base from J, leaving 18 bases between. Germline values: CDR1 SGHRS, CDR2 YFSETQ. The CDR3 loop is CASRLTSLAPQETQYF. CDR3 nucleotide sequence: TGCGCCAGCAGATTGACGTCACTAGCTCCCCAAGAGACCCAGTACTTC.

The chain employs TRBV20-1 and TRBJ2-1; 7 bases agree with TRBD1. The CDR3 loop spans 11 amino acids. Germline CDR1 is DFQATT and CDR2 is SNEGSKA (reference sequence). V was pared by 7 bases and J by 7 bases, with 4 bases of the junction left unmatched. Written as DNA, the CDR3 is TGCAGTGTCCAGACAGGGAATGAGCAGTTCTTC. Residues: CSVQTGNEQFF.

This clonotype was observed at least ten times. This chain uses TRBV12-3 or TRBV12-4 with TRBJ1-2; D possibly corresponds to TRBD1 (5 bases). CDR3 length equals 11 residues. V lost 5 bases and J 8 bases, leaving 9 bases between the germline ends. The CDR3 sequence: CASSGGGGYTF. In nucleotides, the CDR3 is TGTGCCAGCAGTGGGGGTGGGGGCTACACCTTC.

This clonotype was seen ten or more times. The chain carries TRBV11-2 and TRBJ2-1; 10 bases agree with TRBD2. V was pared by 3 bases and J by 3 bases, with 2 bases of the junction left unmatched. The germline V gene has CDR1 SGHAT and CDR2 FQNNGV. The CDR3 consists of 15 residues. This CDR3 is CASSFGLADYNEQFF. For the CDR3, the DNA is TGTGCCAGCAGCTTCGGACTAGCGGACTACAATGAGCAGTTCTTC.

This sequence joins TRBV7-2 and TRBJ1-2; 9 bases line up with TRBD1. J was trimmed by 6 bases and V by 4 bases; bases with no gene match: 9. The CDR3 is 15 residues long. CDR1 is SGHTA and CDR2 is FQGNSA in the germline V gene. The CDR3 nucleotides read TGTGCCAGCAGCTCGCGGTGGGACAGGGCCCATGGCTACACCTTC. Translating gives CASSSRWDRAHGYTF.

The chain combines TRBV6-1 with TRBJ1-6; 7 nucleotides align to TRBD1. The CDR3 loop spans 13 amino acids. Germline CDR1 and CDR2: MNHNS and SASEGT. Losses at the gene ends were 10 bases for V and 8 bases for J; bases not matched to a gene: 8. The CDR3 reads CAKRDREDSPLHF. For the CDR3, the DNA is TGTGCCAAACGAGACAGGGAGGATTCACCCCTCCACTTT.

This clonotype was counted a few times. The chain links TRBV20-1 to TRBJ2-3; TRBD2 might be the D (5 bases). The CDR3 length is 13 residues. Germline V gene data show CDR1 as DFQATT and CDR2 as SNEGSKA (reference sequence). The V and J ends lost 3 bases and 1 base respectively, with 8 bases between them. The CDR3 region has the DNA TGCAGTGCTAGGAGGGTAGGCACAGATACGCAGTATTTT. It codes for CSARRVGTDTQYF.